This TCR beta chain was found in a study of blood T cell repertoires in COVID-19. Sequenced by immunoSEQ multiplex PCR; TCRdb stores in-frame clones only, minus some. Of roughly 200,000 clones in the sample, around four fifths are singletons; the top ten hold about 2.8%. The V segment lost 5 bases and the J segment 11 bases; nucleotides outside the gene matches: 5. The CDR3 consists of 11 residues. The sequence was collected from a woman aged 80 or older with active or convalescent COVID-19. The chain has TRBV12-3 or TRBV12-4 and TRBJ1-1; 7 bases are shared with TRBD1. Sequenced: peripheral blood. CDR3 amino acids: CASSQGQAAFF. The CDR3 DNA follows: TGTGCCAGCAGTCAAGGACAGGCGGCTTTCTTT.